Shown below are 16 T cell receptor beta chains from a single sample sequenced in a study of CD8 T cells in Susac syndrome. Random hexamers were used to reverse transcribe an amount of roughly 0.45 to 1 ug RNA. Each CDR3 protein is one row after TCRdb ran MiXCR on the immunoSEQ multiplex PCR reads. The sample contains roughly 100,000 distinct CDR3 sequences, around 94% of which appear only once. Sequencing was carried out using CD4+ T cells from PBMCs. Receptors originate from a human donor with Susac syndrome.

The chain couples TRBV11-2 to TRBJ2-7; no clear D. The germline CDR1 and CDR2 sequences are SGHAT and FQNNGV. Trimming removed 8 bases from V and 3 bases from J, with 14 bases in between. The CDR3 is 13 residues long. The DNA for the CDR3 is TGTGCCAGCGGAAGCGAGGAAATCTACGAGCAGTACTTC. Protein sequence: CASGSEEIYEQYF.

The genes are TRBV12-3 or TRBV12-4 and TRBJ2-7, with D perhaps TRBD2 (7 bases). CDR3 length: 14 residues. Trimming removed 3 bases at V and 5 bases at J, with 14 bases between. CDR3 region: CASSFGGASNEQYF. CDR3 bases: TGTGCCAGCAGTTTTGGGGGGGCCTCTAACGAGCAGTACTTC.

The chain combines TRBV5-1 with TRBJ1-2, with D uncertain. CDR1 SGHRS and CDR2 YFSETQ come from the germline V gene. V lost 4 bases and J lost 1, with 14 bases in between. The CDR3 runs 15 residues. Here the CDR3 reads CASSPDGVFNYGYTF. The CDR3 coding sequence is TGCGCCAGCAGCCCGGACGGAGTATTTAACTATGGCTACACCTTC. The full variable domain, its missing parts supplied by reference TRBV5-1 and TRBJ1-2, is KAGVTQTPRYLIKTRGQQVTLSCSPISGHRSVSWYQQTPGQGLQFLFEYFSETQRNKGNFPGRFSGRQFSNSRSEMNVSTLELGDSALYLCASSPDGVFNYGYTFGSGTRLTVV.

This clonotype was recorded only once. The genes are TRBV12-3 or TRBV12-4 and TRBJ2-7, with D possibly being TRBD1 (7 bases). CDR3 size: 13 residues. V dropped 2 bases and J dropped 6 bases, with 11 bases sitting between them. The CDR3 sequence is CASSLNRGGEQYF. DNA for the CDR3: TGTGCCAGCAGTTTAAACAGGGGAGGCGAGCAGTACTTC.

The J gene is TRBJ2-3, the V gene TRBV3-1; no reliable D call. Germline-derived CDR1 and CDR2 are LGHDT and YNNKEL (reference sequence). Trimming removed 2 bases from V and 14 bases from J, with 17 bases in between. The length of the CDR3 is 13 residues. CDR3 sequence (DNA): TGTGCCAGCAGCCAATCACCGAACCATCTTCTGTATTTT. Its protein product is CASSQSPNHLLYF.

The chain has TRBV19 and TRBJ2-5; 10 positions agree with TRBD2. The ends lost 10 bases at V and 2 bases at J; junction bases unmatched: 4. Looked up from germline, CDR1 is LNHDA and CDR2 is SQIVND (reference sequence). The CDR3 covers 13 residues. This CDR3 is CATETSGQETQYF. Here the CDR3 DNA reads TGTGCCACCGAGACTAGCGGGCAAGAGACCCAGTACTTC.

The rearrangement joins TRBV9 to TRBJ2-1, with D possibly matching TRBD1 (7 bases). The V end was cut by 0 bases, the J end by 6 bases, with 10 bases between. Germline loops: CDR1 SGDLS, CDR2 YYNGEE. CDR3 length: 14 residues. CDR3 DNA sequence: TGTGCCAGCAGCGTAGGCGGGACAGTCAATGAGCAGTTCTTC. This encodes CASSVGGTVNEQFF.

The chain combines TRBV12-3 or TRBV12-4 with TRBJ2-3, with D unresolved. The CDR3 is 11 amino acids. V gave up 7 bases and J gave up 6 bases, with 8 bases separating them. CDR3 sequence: CASTFEDTQYF. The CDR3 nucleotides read TGTGCCAGCACCTTTGAGGATACGCAGTATTTT.

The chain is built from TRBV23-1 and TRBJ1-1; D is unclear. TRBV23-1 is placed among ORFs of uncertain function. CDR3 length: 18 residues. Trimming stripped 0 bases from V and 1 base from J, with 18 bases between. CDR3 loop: CASSQSQQPQGWNTEAFF. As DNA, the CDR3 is TGCGCCAGCAGTCAATCACAACAGCCTCAAGGGTGGAACACTGAAGCTTTCTTT.

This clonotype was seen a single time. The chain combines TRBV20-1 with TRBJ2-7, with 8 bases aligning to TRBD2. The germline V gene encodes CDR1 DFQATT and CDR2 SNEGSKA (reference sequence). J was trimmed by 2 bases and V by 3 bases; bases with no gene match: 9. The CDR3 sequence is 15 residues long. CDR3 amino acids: CSARRRTSGTYEQYF. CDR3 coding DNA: TGCAGTGCTAGGAGGCGTACTAGCGGAACCTACGAGCAGTACTTC.

Here the CDR3 DNA reads TGTGCCAGCAGCCAGGGACAGGGAAGGGAGACCCAGTACTTC. Its translation: CASSQGQGRETQYF. This rearrangement joins TRBV11-2 to TRBJ2-5, with 9 nucleotides matching TRBD1. Germline V gives CDR1 SGHAT, CDR2 FQNNGV. CDR3 size: 14 residues. V trimming: 5 bases; J trimming: 5 bases; junction bases outside the gene matches: 6. The whole variable domain, remainder taken from reference TRBV11-2 and TRBJ2-5, is EAGVAQSPRYKIIEKRQSVAFWCNPISGHATLYWYQQILGQGPKLLIQFQNNGVVDDSQLPKDRFSAERLKGVDSTLKIQPAKLEDSAVYLCASSQGQGRETQYFGPGTRLLVL.

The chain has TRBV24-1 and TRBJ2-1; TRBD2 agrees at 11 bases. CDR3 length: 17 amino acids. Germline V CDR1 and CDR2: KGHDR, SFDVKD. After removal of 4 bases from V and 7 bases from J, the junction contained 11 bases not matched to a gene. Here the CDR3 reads CATSDPVAGGPGNEQFF. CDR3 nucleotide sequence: TGTGCCACCAGTGACCCCGTAGCGGGGGGGCCGGGGAATGAGCAGTTCTTC.

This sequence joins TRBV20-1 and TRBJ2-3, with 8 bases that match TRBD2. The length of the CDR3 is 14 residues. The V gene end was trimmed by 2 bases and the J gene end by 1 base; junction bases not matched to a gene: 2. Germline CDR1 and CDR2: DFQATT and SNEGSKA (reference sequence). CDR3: CSARPTSGTDTQYF. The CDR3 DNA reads TGCAGTGCTAGACCGACTAGCGGCACAGATACGCAGTATTTT.

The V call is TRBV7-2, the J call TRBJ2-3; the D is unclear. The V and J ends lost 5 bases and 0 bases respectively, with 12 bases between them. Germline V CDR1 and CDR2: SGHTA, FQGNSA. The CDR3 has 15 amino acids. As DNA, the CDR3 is TGTGCCAGCAGCCCGTTTTTTCCTAGCACAGATACGCAGTATTTT. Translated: CASSPFFPSTDTQYF.

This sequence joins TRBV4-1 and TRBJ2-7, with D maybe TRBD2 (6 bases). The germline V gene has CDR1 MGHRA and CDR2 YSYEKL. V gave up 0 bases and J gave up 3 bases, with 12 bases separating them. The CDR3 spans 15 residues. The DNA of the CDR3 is TGCGCCAGCAGCCAAGATACCGGGGGACTCTACGAGCAGTACTTC. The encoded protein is CASSQDTGGLYEQYF.

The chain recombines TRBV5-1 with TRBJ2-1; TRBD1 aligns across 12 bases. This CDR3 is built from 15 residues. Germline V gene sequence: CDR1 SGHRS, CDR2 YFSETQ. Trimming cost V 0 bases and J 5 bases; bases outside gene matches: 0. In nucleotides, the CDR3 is TGCGCCAGCAGCTTGGGGGACAGGGGGCACAATGAGCAGTTCTTC. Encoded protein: CASSLGDRGHNEQFF.